The 21 T cell receptor beta chains listed next were all sequenced from one sample in a study of post-analysis software for immune sequencing data. No antigen is known for these receptors. Presence of unique molecular identifiers characterized the TCR beta cDNA libraries. Each CDR3 protein gets one entry after TCRdb re-called the PCR reads with MiXCR. This sample has roughly 730,000 distinct CDR3 sequences; 30% occur once, and the top ten carry more than 0.45%. Study observations and caveats: About five TRBV segments (TRBV5-6, TRBV5-1 and TRBV20-1 among them) occurred more frequently in patients than in controls.

Material for sequencing was blood. These receptors all come from a girl aged 10 to 17 with multiple sclerosis.

Here the CDR3 DNA reads TGTGCCACCAGTCAATACTCACAGGGCCAAGAGACCCAGTACTTC. This sequence encodes CATSQYSQGQETQYF. The chain has TRBV24-1 and TRBJ2-5; possibly TRBD1 for D (6 bases). This CDR3 spans 15 amino acids. The germline V gene encodes CDR1 KGHDR and CDR2 SFDVKD. With 6 bases removed from V and 1 base from J, the gap between germline ends came to 14 bases.

The rearrangement links TRBV10-3 to TRBJ2-7; the match to TRBD2 covers 8 bases. V dropped 10 bases and J dropped 4; count of bases not matched to a gene: 12. This CDR3 has 14 amino acids. Germline V gene sequence: CDR1 ENHRY, CDR2 SYGVKD. DNA for the CDR3: TGTGCCACCCGAAACGGCGGGGGGAAGTACGAGCAGTACTTC. Protein sequence: CATRNGGGKYEQYF.

The chain recombines TRBV9 with TRBJ2-1; 7 bases fit TRBD1. Looked up from germline, CDR1 is SGDLS and CDR2 is YYNGEE. The CDR3 is made up of 16 amino acids. V lost 4 bases to trimming and J lost 5 bases; unmatched junction nucleotides: 12. In DNA, the CDR3 is TGTGCCAGCAGCTCGAGGGGGCTAGGGGAAAACAATGAGCAGTTCTTC. It translates to CASSSRGLGENNEQFF.

The chain is built from TRBV29-1 and TRBJ2-4; unclear D gene. Germline assignment: CDR1 SQVTM and CDR2 ANQGSEA. The CDR3 length is 13 residues. V was pared by 6 bases and J by 2 bases, with 11 bases between. CDR3 loop: CSVYDGPKNIQYF. CDR3 DNA: TGCAGCGTGTACGACGGACCCAAAAACATTCAGTACTTC. Based on the CDR3 plus reference TRBV29-1 and TRBJ2-4, the full variable domain is SAVISQKPSRDICQRGTSLTIQCQVDSQVTMMFWYRQQPGQSLTLIATANQGSEATYESGFVIDKFPISRPNLTFSTLTVSNMSPEDSSIYLCSVYDGPKNIQYFGAGTRLSVL.

Here the CDR3 reads CSVRLFLSGETQYF. The DNA of the CDR3 is TGCAGCGTTCGGTTGTTCCTGAGTGGGGAGACCCAGTACTTC. This rearrangement joins TRBV29-1 to TRBJ2-5; D is unclear. Germline values: CDR1 SQVTM, CDR2 ANQGSEA. V dropped 5 bases and J dropped 5 bases, with 18 bases sitting between them. This CDR3 spans 14 amino acids. The variable domain in full, completed from reference TRBV29-1 and TRBJ2-5, reads SAVISQKPSRDICQRGTSLTIQCQVDSQVTMMFWYRQQPGQSLTLIATANQGSEATYESGFVIDKFPISRPNLTFSTLTVSNMSPEDSSIYLCSVRLFLSGETQYFGPGTRLLVL.

About this clonotype: One end of the junction does not line up with germline, which may come from a read error. V gene TRBV12-3 or TRBV12-4 combines with J gene TRBJ2-7, with TRBD1 matching 7 bases. The CDR3 sequence is 15 residues long. The CDR3, as DNA: TGTGCCAGCAGTTATACAGGGGAACTTTCCTACAAGCAGTACTTC. Its protein is CASSYTGELSYKQYF.

CDR3 amino acids: CASRAQGAFLSGANVLTF. CDR3 bases: TGTGCCAGCAGGGCCCAGGGGGCTTTTCTCTCTGGGGCCAACGTCCTGACTTTC. This chain joins TRBV12-3 or TRBV12-4 and TRBJ2-6; 8 bases are shared with TRBD1. The CDR3 totals 18 residues. Trimming at V came to 6 bases and at J to 0 bases, leaving 10 bases not matched to a gene.

This clonotype showed up just a few times. The J gene is TRBJ2-1, the V gene TRBV20-1; D ambiguous. The V gene lost 1 base and the J gene lost 7 bases, with 8 bases spanning the gap. Looked up from germline, CDR1 is DFQATT and CDR2 is SNEGSKA (reference sequence). This CDR3 region has 12 residues. CDR3 DNA sequence: TGCAGTGCTAGAGTAGTTGAGAATGAGCAGTTCTTC. This encodes CSARVVENEQFF.

V usage is TRBV2 and J usage is TRBJ2-7; TRBD1 might be the D (5 bases). Trimming cost V 4 bases and J 2 bases, with 9 bases left between them. From germline, CDR1 is SNHLY and CDR2 FYNNEI. The CDR3 is 13 residues long. CDR3 sequence reads: CASSGQQPYEQYF. The CDR3 DNA reads TGTGCCAGCAGTGGACAGCAACCCTACGAGCAGTACTTC.

This rearrangement joins TRBV20-1 to TRBJ2-2; a weak D match, TRBD1 (6 bases). CDR1 and CDR2 from the germline V gene are DFQATT and SNEGSKA (reference sequence). The V end lost 6 bases, the J end lost 0 bases, and 17 bases lay between the germline ends. The CDR3 loop spans 16 amino acids. The CDR3, as DNA: TGCAGTGCCCGCAAAACAGGGCTAACGAACACCGGGGAGCTGTTTTTT. Protein product: CSARKTGLTNTGELFF.

This clonotype was counted only a few times. The rearrangement joins TRBV4-3 to TRBJ2-7, with D possibly TRBD1 on 6 matching bases. The germline V and J ends were trimmed by 3 bases and 4 bases, with 13 bases remaining between them. Per the germline V gene, CDR1 is LGHNA and CDR2 is YSLEER. The CDR3 has 14 amino acids. The CDR3 protein is CASSQETGNYEQYF. CDR3 DNA: TGCGCCAGCAGCCAGGAAACAGGGAATTACGAGCAGTACTTC.

In the case of this clonotype: A junction boundary mismatches the germline segment, possibly from a read error. The V gene is TRBV7-9, the J gene TRBJ1-4; D might be TRBD1 (6 bases). Germline CDR1 and CDR2: SEHNR and FQNEAQ (reference sequence). CDR3 length equals 15 residues. In nucleotides, the CDR3 is TGTGTCAGCAGCTTAGTCGGACAGCGGAATGAAAAACTGTTTTTT. Translation gives CVSSLVGQRNEKLFF.

The rearrangement joins TRBV20-1 to TRBJ1-2; D is undetermined. CDR3 length equals 12 residues. Germline assignment: CDR1 DFQATT and CDR2 SNEGSKA (reference sequence). Trimming took 0 bases from V and 4 from J, leaving 6 bases between them. The DNA for the CDR3 is TGCAGTGCTAGAGATCGCCCCTATGGCTACACCTTC. Translating gives CSARDRPYGYTF.

This clonotype occurred once. Mismatch with germline at one junction end may stem from a read error. The chain joins TRBV7-2 to TRBJ2-7, with D perhaps being TRBD1 or TRBD2 (5 bases each). Looked up from germline, CDR1 is SGHTA and CDR2 is FQGNSA. The CDR3 has 15 amino acids. The CDR3 nucleotides are TGTGCCAGCAGCACCAAGGGGATGCCGGGGTACGAGCAGGACTTC. Its protein product is CASSTKGMPGYEQDF.

This clonotype was seen more than once but under ten times. The chain uses TRBV5-1 and TRBJ1-1; TRBD1 matches at 7 bases. V shed 1 base, J shed 7 bases, and the junction held 4 bases outside the gene matches. The CDR3 sequence is 13 residues long. From germline, CDR1 is SGHRS and CDR2 YFSETQ. CDR3 sequence (DNA): TGCGCCAGCAGCTTGCAAAGGGGGCGTGAAGCTTTCTTT. This codes for CASSLQRGREAFF. Complete variable domain (other parts from reference TRBV5-1 and TRBJ1-1): KAGVTQTPRYLIKTRGQQVTLSCSPISGHRSVSWYQQTPGQGLQFLFEYFSETQRNKGNFPGRFSGRQFSNSRSEMNVSTLELGDSALYLCASSLQRGREAFFGQGTRLTVV.

This clonotype has only a few counts. The chain recombines TRBV7-8 with TRBJ2-5; TRBD1 aligns across 8 bases. Germline V CDR1 and CDR2: SGHVS, FQNEAQ. The CDR3 has 18 amino acids. V was pared by 4 bases and J by 5 bases, with 18 bases of the junction left unmatched. CDR3 sequence reads: CASSSPDRVRFFIETQYF. The CDR3 DNA reads as TGTGCCAGCAGCTCACCGGACAGGGTGCGGTTCTTTATTGAGACCCAGTACTTC.

The chain is built from TRBV20-1 and TRBJ2-3; unclear D gene. The germline CDR1 and CDR2 sequences are DFQATT and SNEGSKA (reference sequence). V lost 6 bases, J lost 6 bases, and 22 bases lay in between. CDR3 size: 15 residues. The CDR3 sequence: CSAKTYTRRRDTQYF. In DNA form, the CDR3 reads TGCAGTGCCAAAACTTACACCAGGCGACGGGATACGCAGTATTTT.

The DNA for the CDR3 is TGTGCCAGCACAAAGGCCCCCTTTAAAGCTTTCTTT. Translating gives CASTKAPFKAFF. The chain links TRBV12-3 or TRBV12-4 to TRBJ1-1; D ambiguous. The CDR3 spans 12 residues. V lost 7 bases and J 9 bases, leaving 15 bases between the germline ends.

The V and J genes are TRBV7-2 and TRBJ2-3, with D perhaps matching TRBD2 (5 bases). Per the germline V gene, CDR1 is SGHTA and CDR2 is FQGNSA. V was cut by 5 bases and J by 0 bases, with 18 bases left in between. This CDR3 region has 17 residues. The CDR3 DNA reads as TGTGCCAGCAGCCTCCGGACGGGGAGAAGGAGCACAGATACGCAGTATTTT. This codes for CASSLRTGRRSTDTQYF.

This clonotype was counted only a few times. The chain uses TRBV20-1 and TRBJ2-5; TRBD2 might be the D (6 bases). The germline CDR1 and CDR2 sequences are DFQATT and SNEGSKA (reference sequence). V was clipped by 2 bases and J by 5 bases, with 15 bases between them. This CDR3 comprises 14 residues. The CDR3 reads CSARPPGLYETQYF. The CDR3 coding sequence is TGCAGTGCTAGACCACCGGGACTGTACGAGACCCAGTACTTC.

This clonotype was seen a handful of times. The V gene is TRBV9, the J gene TRBJ1-4; D is unresolved. This CDR3 comprises 13 residues. Germline CDR1 SGDLS, CDR2 YYNGEE. V was trimmed by 4 bases and J by 4 bases, leaving 8 bases between them. The chain's CDR3 is CASSRALNEKLFF. The CDR3 DNA reads TGTGCCAGCAGCCGGGCCCTTAATGAAAAACTGTTTTTT.